One and the same sample provided the 13 T cell receptor beta chains below, sequenced in a study of blood T cell repertoires in COVID-19. Some clones are missing from TCRdb's copy, which holds only in-frame ones; the method was immunoSEQ multiplex PCR. Of around 160,000 clones in the sample, about 90% were seen once. Input material: peripheral blood. All receptors come from a human donor in a cohort sampled during active COVID-19.

The rearrangement uses TRBV29-1 and TRBJ1-2; 10 nucleotides align to TRBD1. Per the germline V gene, CDR1 is SQVTM and CDR2 is ANQGSEA. CDR3 length: 13 residues. V dropped 6 bases and J dropped 3; count of bases not matched to a gene: 4. The DNA of the CDR3 is TGCAGCGTCATGACAGGGGGCGACTATGGCTACACCTTC. Translating gives CSVMTGGDYGYTF. The variable domain in full, completed from reference TRBV29-1 and TRBJ1-2, reads SAVISQKPSRDICQRGTSLTIQCQVDSQVTMMFWYRQQPGQSLTLIATANQGSEATYESGFVIDKFPISRPNLTFSTLTVSNMSPEDSSIYLCSVMTGGDYGYTFGSGTRLTVV.

V gene TRBV27 combines with J gene TRBJ1-2; 7 nucleotides line up with TRBD1. V lost 7 bases, J lost 2 bases, and 10 bases stayed unmatched. The length of the CDR3 is 15 residues. The germline CDR1 and CDR2 sequences are MNHEY and SMNVEV (reference sequence). The CDR3 DNA is TGTGCCAGCACCCTCGCGGGGACAGCGAACTATGGCTACACCTTC. Amino acid sequence: CASTLAGTANYGYTF.

The V gene is TRBV19, the J gene TRBJ1-4, with 10 positions matching TRBD1. Germline V gives CDR1 LNHDA, CDR2 SQIVND (reference sequence). The CDR3 consists of 15 residues. J gave up 7 bases and V 7 bases, and 9 bases lay outside the gene matches. This CDR3 is CASNPSGQGFEKLFF. In nucleotides, the CDR3 is TGTGCCAGTAACCCCTCGGGACAGGGGTTTGAAAAACTGTTTTTT.

This rearrangement joins TRBV7-9 to TRBJ1-1, with D possibly TRBD1 on 6 matching bases. The CDR3 runs to 12 residues. Trimming removed 4 bases at V and 11 bases at J, with 14 bases between. Germline assignment: CDR1 SEHNR and CDR2 FQNEAQ (reference sequence). The DNA for the CDR3 is TGTGCCAGCAGCTCCTCAGGGGATTGGGCTTTCTTT. It specifies CASSSSGDWAFF.

This clone was observed a single time. J is TRBJ2-1 and V is TRBV29-1, with 7 bases aligning to TRBD1. CDR3 length: 12 residues. Per the germline V gene, CDR1 is SQVTM and CDR2 is ANQGSEA. Trimming cost V 5 bases and J 8 bases; bases outside gene matches: 6. The chain's CDR3 is CSVRTGRDEQFF. The CDR3 bases are TGCAGCGTTAGGACAGGACGAGATGAGCAGTTCTTC.

The chain is built from TRBV7-3 and TRBJ2-2, with 8 bases that match TRBD1. This CDR3 has 16 residues. The germline V gene has CDR1 SGHTA and CDR2 FQGTGA. J lost 6 bases, V lost 0 bases, and 6 bases had no gene match. CDR3 DNA: TGTGCCAGCAGCTTAACTGGACAGGGATTGGCCGGGGAGCTGTTTTTT. Its translation: CASSLTGQGLAGELFF.

The V gene is TRBV11-2, the J gene TRBJ2-3; D is possibly TRBD2 (5 bases). V was clipped by 5 bases and J by 5 bases, with 23 bases between them. The CDR3 extends over 17 amino acids. CDR1 is SGHAT and CDR2 is FQNNGV in the germline V gene. The CDR3: CASSQVAGGPPRDTQYF. In DNA form, the CDR3 reads TGTGCCAGCAGCCAGGTCGCCGGAGGTCCCCCTAGAGATACGCAGTATTTT.

V and J are TRBV19 and TRBJ1-5; 8 nucleotides match TRBD1. The CDR3 totals 16 residues. From germline, CDR1 is LNHDA and CDR2 SQIVND (reference sequence). With 3 bases clipped from V and 0 bases from J, the junction kept 4 bases outside the gene matches. The CDR3 is CASSIGTGYSNQPQHF. Here the CDR3 DNA reads TGTGCCAGTAGTATTGGGACAGGCTATAGCAATCAGCCCCAGCATTTT. Combining the CDR3 with reference TRBV19 and TRBJ1-5 gives the whole variable domain DGGITQSPKYLFRKEGQNVTLSCEQNLNHDAMYWYRQDPGQGLRLIYYSQIVNDFQKGDIAEGYSVSREKKESFPLTVTSAQKNPTAFYLCASSIGTGYSNQPQHFGDGTRLSIL.

V is TRBV27 and J is TRBJ2-3; 7 bases map to TRBD1. This CDR3 is built from 14 residues. The germline gives CDR1 MNHEY, CDR2 SMNVEV (reference sequence). V lost 6 bases and J lost 3; bases outside the gene matches: 6. The CDR3 region has the DNA TGTGCCAGCAGATTAATCAGGGGGACAGATACGCAGTATTTT. This sequence encodes CASRLIRGTDTQYF.

This sequence joins TRBV29-1 and TRBJ1-2; D is possibly TRBD1 (5 bases). Deletions cut 0 bases from V and 6 bases from J, with 8 bases between. The CDR3 length is 12 residues. Per germline, CDR1 SQVTM and CDR2 ANQGSEA. Here the CDR3 reads CSVEDGGDGYTF. The CDR3 region has the DNA TGCAGCGTTGAAGATGGGGGGGATGGCTACACCTTC.

This chain uses TRBV18 with TRBJ1-1; D uncertain. The CDR3 contains 12 residues. V was trimmed by 6 bases and J by 1 base, leaving 6 bases between them. CDR1 is KGHSH and CDR2 is LQKENI in the germline V gene. CDR3 amino acids: CASSPRNTEAFF. CDR3 coding DNA: TGTGCCAGCTCCCCCAGGAACACTGAAGCTTTCTTT.

This clone appeared a single time. The rearrangement uses TRBV2 and TRBJ1-4; D possibly corresponds to TRBD1 (6 bases). Per the germline V gene, CDR1 is SNHLY and CDR2 is FYNNEI. This CDR3 is 17 amino acids long. V was pared by 5 bases and J by 5 bases, with 21 bases between. In DNA, the CDR3 is TGTGCCAGCAGTAAAGGACAGTGGAAGGTGTGGAATGAAAAACTGTTTTTT. It yields the protein CASSKGQWKVWNEKLFF.

This clone was recorded a few times. The chain recombines TRBV11-3 with TRBJ2-2; D might be TRBD1 (5 bases). This CDR3 comprises 17 residues. The germline gives CDR1 SGHNT, CDR2 YENEEA. With 5 bases removed from V and 5 bases from J, the gap between germline ends came to 21 bases. The CDR3 here is CASSRRVAASATGELFF. Written as DNA, the CDR3 is TGTGCCAGCAGCCGCAGGGTCGCGGCCTCTGCGACCGGGGAGCTGTTTTTT.